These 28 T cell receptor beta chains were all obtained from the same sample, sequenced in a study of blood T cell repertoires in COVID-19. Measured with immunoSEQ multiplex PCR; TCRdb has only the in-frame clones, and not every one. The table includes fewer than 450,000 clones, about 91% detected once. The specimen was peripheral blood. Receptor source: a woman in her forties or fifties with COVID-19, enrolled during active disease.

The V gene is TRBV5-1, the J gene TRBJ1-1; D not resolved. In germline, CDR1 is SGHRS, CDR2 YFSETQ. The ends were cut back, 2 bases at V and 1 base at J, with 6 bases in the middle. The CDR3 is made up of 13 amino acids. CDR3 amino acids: CASSFAENTEAFF. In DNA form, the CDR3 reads TGCGCCAGCAGCTTCGCGGAGAACACTGAAGCTTTCTTT.

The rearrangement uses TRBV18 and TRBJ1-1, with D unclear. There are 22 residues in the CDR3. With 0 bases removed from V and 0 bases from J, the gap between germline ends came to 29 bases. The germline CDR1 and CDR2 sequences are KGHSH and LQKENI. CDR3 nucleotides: TGTGCCAGCTCACCACCGGTTGTCATCCTAGAGGGCTCTATCTTCATGAACACTGAAGCTTTCTTT. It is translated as CASSPPVVILEGSIFMNTEAFF.

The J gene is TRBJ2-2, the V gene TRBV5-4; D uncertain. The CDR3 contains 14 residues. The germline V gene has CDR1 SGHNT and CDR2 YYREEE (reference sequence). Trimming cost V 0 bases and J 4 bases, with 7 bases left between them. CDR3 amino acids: CASSLESFTGELFF. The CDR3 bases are TGTGCCAGCAGCTTGGAATCTTTCACCGGGGAGCTGTTTTTT.

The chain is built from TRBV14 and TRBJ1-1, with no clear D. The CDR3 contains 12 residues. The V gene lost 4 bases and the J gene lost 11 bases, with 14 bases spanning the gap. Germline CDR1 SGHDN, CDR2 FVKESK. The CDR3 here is CASSLTGPAAFF. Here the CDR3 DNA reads TGTGCCAGCAGCCTGACTGGCCCGGCGGCTTTCTTT.

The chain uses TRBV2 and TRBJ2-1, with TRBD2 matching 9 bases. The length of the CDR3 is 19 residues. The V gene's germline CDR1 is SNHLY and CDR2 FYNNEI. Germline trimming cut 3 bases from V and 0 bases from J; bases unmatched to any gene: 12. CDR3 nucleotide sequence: TGTGCCAGCAGTGAGTATAGCGGGGGCTTCGTTAGCTCCTACAATGAGCAGTTCTTC. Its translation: CASSEYSGGFVSSYNEQFF.

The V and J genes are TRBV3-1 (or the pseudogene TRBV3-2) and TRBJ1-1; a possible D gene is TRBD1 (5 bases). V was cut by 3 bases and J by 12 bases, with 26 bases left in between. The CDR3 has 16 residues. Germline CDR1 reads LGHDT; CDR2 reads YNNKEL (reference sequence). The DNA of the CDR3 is TGTGCCAGCAGCCAGGCTCTTACGGGGGGTTCGTTGCCGTCTTTCTTT. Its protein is CASSQALTGGSLPSFF.

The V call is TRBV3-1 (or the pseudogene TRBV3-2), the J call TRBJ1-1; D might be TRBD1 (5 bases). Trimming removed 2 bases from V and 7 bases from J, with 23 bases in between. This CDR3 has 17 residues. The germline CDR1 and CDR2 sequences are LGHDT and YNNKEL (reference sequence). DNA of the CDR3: TGTGCCAGCAGCCAAACAGGCGGCGGGATCTCCGCTTATGAAGCTTTCTTT. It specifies CASSQTGGGISAYEAFF.

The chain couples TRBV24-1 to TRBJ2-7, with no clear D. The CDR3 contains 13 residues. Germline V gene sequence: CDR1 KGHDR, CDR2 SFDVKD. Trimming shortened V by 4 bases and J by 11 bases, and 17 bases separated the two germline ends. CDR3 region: CATSERSSEPEYF. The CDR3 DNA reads TGTGCCACCAGTGAGAGAAGTTCTGAACCCGAGTACTTC.

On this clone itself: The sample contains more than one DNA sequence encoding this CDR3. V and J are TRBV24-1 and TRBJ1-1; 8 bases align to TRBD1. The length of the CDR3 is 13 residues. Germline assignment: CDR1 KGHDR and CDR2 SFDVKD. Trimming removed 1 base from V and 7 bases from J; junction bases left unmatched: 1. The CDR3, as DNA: TGTGCCACCAGTGATTTAACAGGGGGTGAAGCTTTCTTT. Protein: CATSDLTGGEAFF.

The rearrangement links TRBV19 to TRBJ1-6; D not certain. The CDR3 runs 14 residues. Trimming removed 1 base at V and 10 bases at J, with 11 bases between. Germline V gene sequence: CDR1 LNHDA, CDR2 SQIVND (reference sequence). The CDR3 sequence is CASSIGAEGSPLHF. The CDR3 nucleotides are TGTGCCAGTAGTATAGGGGCAGAGGGCTCACCCCTCCACTTT. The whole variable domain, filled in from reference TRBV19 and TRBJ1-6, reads DGGITQSPKYLFRKEGQNVTLSCEQNLNHDAMYWYRQDPGQGLRLIYYSQIVNDFQKGDIAEGYSVSREKKESFPLTVTSAQKNPTAFYLCASSIGAEGSPLHFGNGTRLTVT.

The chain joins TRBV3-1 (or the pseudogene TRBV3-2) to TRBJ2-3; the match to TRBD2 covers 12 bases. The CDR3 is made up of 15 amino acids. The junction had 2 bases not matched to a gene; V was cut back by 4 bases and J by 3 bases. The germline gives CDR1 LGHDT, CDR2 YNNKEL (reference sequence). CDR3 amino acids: CASSRGLAGTDTQYF. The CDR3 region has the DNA TGTGCCAGCAGCCGAGGACTAGCGGGGACAGATACGCAGTATTTT.

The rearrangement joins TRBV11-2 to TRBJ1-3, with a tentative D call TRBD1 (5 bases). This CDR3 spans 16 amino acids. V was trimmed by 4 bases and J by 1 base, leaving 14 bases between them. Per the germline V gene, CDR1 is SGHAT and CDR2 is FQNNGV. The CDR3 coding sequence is TGTGCCAGCAGCTCGGGGGTTACATTTTCTGGAAACACCATATATTTT. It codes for CASSSGVTFSGNTIYF.

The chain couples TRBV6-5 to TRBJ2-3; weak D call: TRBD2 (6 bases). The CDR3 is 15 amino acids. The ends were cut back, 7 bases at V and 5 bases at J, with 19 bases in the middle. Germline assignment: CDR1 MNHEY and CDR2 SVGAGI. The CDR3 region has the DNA TGTGCCAGCATCTTAAGCGGCGGGGTAGGAGATACGCAGTATTTT. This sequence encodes CASILSGGVGDTQYF.

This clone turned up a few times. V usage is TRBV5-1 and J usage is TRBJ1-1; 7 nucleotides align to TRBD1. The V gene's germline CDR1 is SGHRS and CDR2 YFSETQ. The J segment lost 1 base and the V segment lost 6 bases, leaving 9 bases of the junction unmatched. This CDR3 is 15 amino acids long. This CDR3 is CASTATGWENTEAFF. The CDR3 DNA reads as TGCGCCAGCACCGCGACAGGGTGGGAGAACACTGAAGCTTTCTTT.

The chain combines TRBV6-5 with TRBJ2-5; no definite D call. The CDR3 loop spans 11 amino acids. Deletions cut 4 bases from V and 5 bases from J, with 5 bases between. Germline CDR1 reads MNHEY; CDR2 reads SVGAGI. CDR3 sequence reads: CASSSSETQYF. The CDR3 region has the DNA TGTGCCAGCAGTTCGAGTGAGACCCAGTACTTC.

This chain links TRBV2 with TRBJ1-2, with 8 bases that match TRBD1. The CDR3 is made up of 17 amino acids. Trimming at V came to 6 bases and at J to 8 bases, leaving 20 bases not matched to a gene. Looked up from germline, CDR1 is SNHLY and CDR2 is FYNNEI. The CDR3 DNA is TGTGCCAGCAGCCCTCGAACCGGGACAGGCCCTTTAGGGGGCTACACCTTC. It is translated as CASSPRTGTGPLGGYTF.

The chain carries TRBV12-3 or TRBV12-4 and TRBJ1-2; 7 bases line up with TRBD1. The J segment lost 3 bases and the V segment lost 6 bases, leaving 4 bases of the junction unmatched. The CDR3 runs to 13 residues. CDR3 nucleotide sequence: TGTGCCAGCAGACAAGGGGGCGACTATGGCTACACCTTC. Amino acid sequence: CASRQGGDYGYTF.

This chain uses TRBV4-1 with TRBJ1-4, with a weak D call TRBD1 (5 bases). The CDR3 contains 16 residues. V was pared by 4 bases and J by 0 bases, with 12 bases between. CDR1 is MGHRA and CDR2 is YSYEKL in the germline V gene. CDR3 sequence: CASSLRAEATNEKLFF. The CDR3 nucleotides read TGCGCCAGCAGCCTCAGGGCGGAAGCAACTAATGAAAAACTGTTTTTT.

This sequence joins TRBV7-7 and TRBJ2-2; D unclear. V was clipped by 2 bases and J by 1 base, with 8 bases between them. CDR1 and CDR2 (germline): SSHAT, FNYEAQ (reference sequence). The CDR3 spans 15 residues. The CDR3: CASSLSPMNTGELFF. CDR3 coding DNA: TGTGCCAGCAGCTTAAGCCCCATGAACACCGGGGAGCTGTTTTTT. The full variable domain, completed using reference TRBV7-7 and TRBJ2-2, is GAGVSQSPRYKVTKRGQDVTLRCDPISSHATLYWYQQALGQGPEFLTYFNYEAQPDKSGLPSDRFSAERPEGSISTLTIQRTEQRDSAMYRCASSLSPMNTGELFFGEGSRLTVL.

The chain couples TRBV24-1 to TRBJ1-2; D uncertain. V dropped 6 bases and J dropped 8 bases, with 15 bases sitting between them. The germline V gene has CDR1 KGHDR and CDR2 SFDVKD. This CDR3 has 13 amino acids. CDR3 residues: CATSPRGGRGYTF. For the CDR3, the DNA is TGTGCCACCAGTCCCCGGGGAGGACGAGGCTACACCTTC.

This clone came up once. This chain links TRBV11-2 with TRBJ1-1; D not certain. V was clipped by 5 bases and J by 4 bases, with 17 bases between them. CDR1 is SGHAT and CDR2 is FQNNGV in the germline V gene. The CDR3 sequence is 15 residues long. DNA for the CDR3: TGTGCCAGCAGCCCGATTGGTAGGTGGGCCACTGAAGCTTTCTTT. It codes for CASSPIGRWATEAFF.

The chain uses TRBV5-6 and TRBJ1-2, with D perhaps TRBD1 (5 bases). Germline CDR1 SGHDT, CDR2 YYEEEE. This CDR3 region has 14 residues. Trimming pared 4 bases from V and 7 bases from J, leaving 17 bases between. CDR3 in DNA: TGTGCCAGCAGCGCCGGTGGAGGGGTGGTTGGCTACACCTTC. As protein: CASSAGGGVVGYTF. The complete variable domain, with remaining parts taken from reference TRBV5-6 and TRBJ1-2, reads DAGVTQSPTHLIKTRGQQVTLRCSPKSGHDTVSWYQQALGQGPQFIFQYYEEEERQRGNFPDRFSGHQFPNYSSELNVNALLLGDSALYLCASSAGGGVVGYTFGSGTRLTVV.

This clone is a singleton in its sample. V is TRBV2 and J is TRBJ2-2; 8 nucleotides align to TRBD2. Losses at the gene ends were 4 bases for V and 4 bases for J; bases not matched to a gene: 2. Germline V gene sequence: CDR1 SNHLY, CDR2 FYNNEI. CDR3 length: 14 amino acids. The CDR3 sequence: CASSATSATGELFF. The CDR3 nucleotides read TGTGCCAGCAGTGCGACTAGCGCCACCGGGGAGCTGTTTTTT.

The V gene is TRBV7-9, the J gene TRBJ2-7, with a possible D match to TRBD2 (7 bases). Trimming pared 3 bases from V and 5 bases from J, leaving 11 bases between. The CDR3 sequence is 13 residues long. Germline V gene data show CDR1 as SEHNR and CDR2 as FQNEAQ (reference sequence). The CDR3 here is CASSFGGLDEQYF. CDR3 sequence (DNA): TGTGCCAGCAGCTTCGGGGGGCTCGACGAGCAGTACTTC. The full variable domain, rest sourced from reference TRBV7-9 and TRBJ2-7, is DTGVSQNPRHKITKRGQNVTFRCDPISEHNRLYWYRQTLGQGPEFLTYFQNEAQLEKSRLLSDRFSAERPKGSFSTLEIQRTEQGDSAMYLCASSFGGLDEQYFGPGTRLTVT.

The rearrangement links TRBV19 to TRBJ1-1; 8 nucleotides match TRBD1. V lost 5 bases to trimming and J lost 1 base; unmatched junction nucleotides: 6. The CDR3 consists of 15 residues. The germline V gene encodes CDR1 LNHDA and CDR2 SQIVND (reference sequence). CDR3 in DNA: TGTGCCAGTAGTTCCCGTGACAGGGGGAACACTGAAGCTTTCTTT. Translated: CASSSRDRGNTEAFF.

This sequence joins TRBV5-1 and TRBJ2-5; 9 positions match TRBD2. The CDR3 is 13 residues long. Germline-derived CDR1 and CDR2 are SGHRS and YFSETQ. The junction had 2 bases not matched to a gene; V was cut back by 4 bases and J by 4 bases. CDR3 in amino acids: CASSAGLAETQYF. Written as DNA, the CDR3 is TGCGCCAGCAGCGCGGGACTAGCAGAGACCCAGTACTTC.

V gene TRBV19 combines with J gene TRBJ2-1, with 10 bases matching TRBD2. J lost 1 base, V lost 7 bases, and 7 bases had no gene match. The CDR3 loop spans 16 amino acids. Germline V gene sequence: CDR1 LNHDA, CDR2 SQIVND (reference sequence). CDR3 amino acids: CASTASGGRSYNEQFF. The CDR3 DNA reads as TGTGCCAGTACGGCTAGCGGGGGCCGATCCTACAATGAGCAGTTCTTC.

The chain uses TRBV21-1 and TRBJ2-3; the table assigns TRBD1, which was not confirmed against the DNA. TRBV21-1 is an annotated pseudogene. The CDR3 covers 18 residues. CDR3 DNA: TGTGCCAGCAGCAAAGACGGGAACAGGGGGCGTGAAACAGATACGCAGTATTTT. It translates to CASSKDGNRGRETDTQYF.